This is a list of T cell receptor beta chains from one sample in a study of Ad26.COV2.S vaccination and SARS-CoV-2 variants. Clones were read by immunoSEQ multiplex PCR, and TCRdb kept only the in-frame ones, dropping some. The sample shows 300,000 to 500,000 clones, approximately 86% of them seen only once. The sample consisted of peripheral blood, taken in a trial of Ad26.COV2.S vaccine versus placebo. Receptors were obtained from a person between 18 and 59 years old who received the Ad26.COV2.S COVID-19 vaccine or a placebo. Each CDR3 is given with its conserved first and last residue. A D gene is named only where the DNA matches it firmly. The size entry is marked missing in some rows and otherwise reads once, few, many or a size class.

clone_size	v_call	j_call	d_call	cdr3_aa	cdr3_nt
-	TRBV7-9	TRBJ2-1	TRBD2	CASSHLAGGHNEQFF	TGTGCCAGCAGCCACCTAGCGGGGGGCCACAATGAGCAGTTCTTC
-	TRBV4-1	TRBJ2-1	TRBD2	CASSPQGLAENEQFF	TGCGCCAGCAGCCCCCAGGGACTAGCGGAGAATGAGCAGTTCTTC
-	TRBV10-1	TRBJ2-1	-	CASSLGVNEQFF	TGCGCCAGCAGTCTCGGAGTGAATGAGCAGTTCTTC
-	TRBV23-1	TRBJ1-5	-	CASSRGPASGFYQPQHF	TGCGCCAGCAGTCGGGGACCGGCAAGCGGCTTTTATCAGCCCCAGCATTTT
-	TRBV15	TRBJ2-7	-	CATSRAPGGTYEQYF	TGTGCCACCAGCAGAGCGCCAGGGGGGACCTACGAGCAGTACTTC
-	TRBV4-1	TRBJ2-7	-	CASSQVSGRGYSEQYF	TGCGCCAGCAGCCAAGTGAGTGGGCGCGGATACTCCGAGCAGTACTTC
-	TRBV3-1/TRBV3-2	TRBJ2-5	-	CASSQEGGQMWTQYF	TGTGCCAGCAGCCAAGAAGGGGGGCAGATGTGGACCCAGTACTTC
-	TRBV4-3	TRBJ2-3	-	CASSQDYSAGASDTQYF	TGCGCCAGCAGCCAAGATTATTCGGCGGGGGCATCTGATACGCAGTATTTT
-	TRBV5-4	TRBJ1-1	TRBD1	CASSFRGRTEAFF	TGTGCCAGCAGCTTCAGGGGGCGAACTGAAGCTTTCTTT
many	TRBV10-2	TRBJ1-2	-	CASSESKGDGNYGYTF	TGCGCCAGCAGTGAGTCAAAGGGGGACGGCAACTATGGCTACACCTTC
-	TRBV5-1	TRBJ2-5	-	CASSLGRASLQETQYF	TGCGCCAGCAGCTTAGGCCGAGCCAGTCTCCAAGAGACCCAGTACTTC
-	TRBV6-6	TRBJ1-1	-	CASSYSGQQNTEAFF	TGTGCCAGCAGTTACTCTGGACAGCAGAACACTGAAGCTTTCTTT
-	TRBV19	TRBJ2-7	-	CASSPDRPGYYEQYF	TGTGCCAGTAGTCCCGACAGGCCAGGATACTACGAGCAGTACTTC
-	TRBV11-2	TRBJ1-3	-	CASSADNLNTIYF	TGTGCCAGCAGCGCAGACAACCTAAACACCATATATTTT
-	TRBV27	TRBJ2-7	TRBD1	CASSPETGGLHEQYF	TGTGCCAGCAGTCCCGAAACAGGGGGGCTCCACGAGCAGTACTTC
-	TRBV9	TRBJ1-3	-	CASSVAGGGNGNTIYF	TGTGCCAGCAGCGTAGCTGGAGGGGGTAATGGAAACACCATATATTTT
-	TRBV29-1	TRBJ2-3	-	CSVEFPGQLTDTQYF	TGCAGCGTTGAGTTCCCCGGGCAGCTCACAGATACGCAGTATTTT
-	TRBV7-2	TRBJ1-5	-	CASSLATGMGQPQHF	TGTGCCAGCAGCTTAGCTACGGGCATGGGTCAGCCCCAGCATTTT
-	TRBV4-1	TRBJ2-1	TRBD2	CASSRLQRGGGNEQFF	TGCGCCAGCAGCCGCCTTCAGCGGGGGGGCGGTAATGAGCAGTTCTTC
-	TRBV19	TRBJ1-5	TRBD1	CASTDRGYNQPQHF	TGTGCCAGTACCGACAGGGGTTACAATCAGCCCCAGCATTTT
-	TRBV6-5	TRBJ2-3	-	CASTLGGITDTQYF	TGTGCCAGCACTCTAGGGGGGATCACAGATACGCAGTATTTT
-	TRBV6-4	TRBJ1-1	-	CASSDSEGTEAFF	TGTGCCAGCAGTGACTCGGAGGGCACTGAAGCTTTCTTT
-	TRBV6-2/TRBV6-3	TRBJ1-3	-	CASSYTGNTIYF	TGTGCCAGCAGTTATACTGGAAACACCATATATTTT
-	TRBV29-1	TRBJ2-7	TRBD1	CSVVGDRGDAYEQYF	TGCAGCGTTGTCGGCGACAGGGGTGATGCCTACGAGCAGTACTTC
-	TRBV18	TRBJ2-1	TRBD2	CASSPLTSGGGNEQFF	TGTGCCAGCTCACCACTGACTAGCGGGGGGGGCAATGAGCAGTTCTTC
-	TRBV21-1	TRBJ2-7	-	CASSLRTGPYEQYF	TGTGCCAGCAGCTTACGGACAGGTCCCTACGAGCAGTACTTC
-	TRBV6-4	TRBJ2-1	-	CASRRTQNNEQFF	TGTGCCAGCAGACGGACGCAGAACAATGAGCAGTTCTTC
once	TRBV24-1	TRBJ1-1	-	CATKGVNTEAFF	TGTGCCACCAAGGGGGTGAACACTGAAGCTTTCTTT
-	TRBV5-3	TRBJ1-3	TRBD1	CARRVRDRPPLIRGNTIYF	TGTGCCAGAAGGGTCCGGGACAGGCCACCTTTGATACGAGGAAACACCATATATTTT
-	TRBV21-1	TRBJ1-2	-	CASSTVRHAGGYTF	TGTGCCAGCAGCACCGTACGACACGCCGGCGGCTACACCTTC
-	TRBV5-1	TRBJ1-3	-	CASSLALGNTIYF	TGCGCCAGCAGCTTGGCCCTGGGAAACACCATATATTTT
-	TRBV3-1/TRBV3-2	TRBJ1-1	-	CASSQWTNTEAFF	TGTGCCAGCAGCCAGTGGACAAACACTGAAGCTTTCTTT
-	TRBV4-1	TRBJ1-2	-	CASSQEPVDSPYGYTF	TGCGCCAGCAGCCAAGAACCCGTGGACAGCCCCTATGGCTACACCTTC
-	TRBV11-2	TRBJ2-2	-	CASSLDGAGNTGELFF	TGTGCCAGCAGCTTAGATGGCGCAGGGAACACCGGGGAGCTGTTTTTT
once	TRBV4-1	TRBJ2-1	TRBD2	CASSQESLAGGEGQFF	TGCGCCAGCAGCCAAGAGTCACTAGCGGGGGGCGAGGGGCAGTTCTTC
-	TRBV3-1/TRBV3-2	TRBJ1-3	-	CASSQHQVPAGNTIYF	TGTGCCAGCAGCCAGCACCAGGTACCGGCGGGAAACACCATATATTTT
-	TRBV5-6	TRBJ2-3	TRBD2	CASTLSGNTQYF	TGTGCCAGCACCCTTAGCGGGAATACGCAGTATTTT
-	TRBV11-1	TRBJ2-7	-	CASSLGPSYEQYF	TGTGCCAGCAGCTTAGGCCCTTCATACGAGCAGTACTTC
-	TRBV28	TRBJ1-5	-	CASSFANQPQHF	TGTGCCAGCAGTTTTGCGAATCAGCCCCAGCATTTT
once	TRBV2	TRBJ2-7	-	CASRGDRTYEQYF	TGTGCCAGCAGGGGGGACCGCACCTACGAGCAGTACTTC
-	TRBV4-3	TRBJ2-5	-	CASCQGTRQETQYF	TGCGCCAGCTGCCAGGGGACGCGCCAAGAGACCCAGTACTTC
-	TRBV7-2	TRBJ2-1	TRBD2	CASSLASGPYNEQFF	TGTGCCAGCAGCTTGGCTAGCGGTCCTTACAATGAGCAGTTCTTC
-	TRBV4-1	TRBJ2-7	TRBD2	CASSQDPTLMLAANYEQYF	TGCGCCAGCAGCCAAGATCCTACGCTGATGCTAGCGGCAAACTACGAGCAGTACTTC
-	TRBV5-1	TRBJ2-2	-	CASSWGVDTGELFF	TGCGCCAGCAGCTGGGGGGTAGACACCGGGGAGCTGTTTTTT
-	TRBV18	TRBJ2-2	-	CASSPQTVTTGELFF	TGTGCCAGCTCACCGCAGACAGTTACAACCGGGGAGCTGTTTTTT
-	TRBV3-1/TRBV3-2	TRBJ2-5	-	CASSVRVMEWFETQYF	TGTGCCAGCAGCGTCAGGGTAATGGAATGGTTTGAGACCCAGTACTTC
-	TRBV6-4	TRBJ2-5	-	CASSDRQGGETQYF	TGTGCCAGCAGTGACAGGCAGGGGGGAGAGACCCAGTACTTC
-	TRBV27	TRBJ2-3	-	CASSGGSRGYTDTQYF	TGTGCCAGCAGTGGGGGGTCCCGGGGTTACACAGATACGCAGTATTTT
-	TRBV6-2/TRBV6-3	TRBJ1-1	-	CASSYPRDTMNTEAFF	TGTGCCAGCAGTTACCCGCGGGACACGATGAACACTGAAGCTTTCTTT
few	TRBV20-1	TRBJ2-5	-	CSATGQETQYF	TGCAGTGCTACAGGGCAAGAGACCCAGTACTTC
-	TRBV6-6	TRBJ1-1	-	CASSYEGETEAFF	TGTGCCAGCAGTTACGAGGGAGAGACTGAAGCTTTCTTT
once	TRBV4-1	TRBJ2-4	-	CASSPINIAKNIQYF	TGCGCCAGCAGCCCGATCAACATCGCCAAAAACATTCAGTACTTC